This T cell receptor beta chain emerged from a study of cytomegalovirus exposure and HLA in healthy donors. Study-level background: Both the approximately 120 validation repertoires and the approximately 700 first-cohort repertoires used the same platform, as reported by a later analysis.

The sample holds one count of this clone. Its specificity is unknown. The study's findings and limits: Cytomegalovirus association was listed for approximately 160 TCR beta chains.

CDR1 is SGHVS, CDR2 FNYEAQ, per germline. The CDR3 runs to 14 residues. Trimming stripped 3 bases from V and 0 bases from J, with 8 bases between. TCRdb's table, derived via immunoSEQ multiplex PCR, lists solely in-frame clones and lacks some. The data contain tens of thousands of clones, roughly 95% of them singletons. The source is a woman aged 18-35 years in good health and CMV-seronegative. The chain recombines TRBV7-6 with TRBJ1-1; the D gene is possibly TRBD1 (6 bases). Material for sequencing was PBMCs. This CDR3 is CASSFDRMNTEAFF. CDR3 coding DNA: TGTGCCAGCAGCTTTGACAGGATGAACACTGAAGCTTTCTTT.